Below, 10 T cell receptor beta chains from the same sample are listed, as sequenced in a study of cytomegalovirus exposure and HLA in healthy donors. The PCR made use of 60 Vbeta and 13 Jbeta primers. Profiled with immunoSEQ multiplex PCR; TCRdb holds only in-frame clones, not every one. Found here are about 85,000 clones, over 50% of them singletons; the top ten hold under 4%. Specimen: PBMCs. The receptors come from a man between 25 and 39 years old in good health and CMV-seronegative.

The chain has TRBV5-1 and TRBJ1-6, with 7 bases identical to TRBD1. Germline loops: CDR1 SGHRS, CDR2 YFSETQ. The CDR3 is made up of 15 amino acids. The V segment lost 4 bases and the J segment 5 bases; nucleotides outside the gene matches: 6. CDR3 sequence reads: CASSLPDRDNSPLHF. In DNA, the CDR3 is TGCGCCAGCAGCCTTCCTGACAGGGATAATTCACCCCTCCACTTT.

The table lists this clone with a few counts. The genes are TRBV29-1 and TRBJ2-5; D is unclear. The V gene lost 0 bases and the J gene lost 4 bases, with 6 bases spanning the gap. The CDR3 extends over 12 amino acids. From germline, CDR1 is SQVTM and CDR2 ANQGSEA. The CDR3 is CSVEEVRETQYF. Written as DNA, the CDR3 is TGCAGCGTTGAAGAAGTGCGAGAGACCCAGTACTTC.

The genes are TRBV11-2 and TRBJ2-2, with 10 positions matching TRBD1. This CDR3 has 15 residues. The junction had 4 bases not matched to a gene; V was cut back by 5 bases and J by 4 bases. Germline V CDR1 and CDR2: SGHAT, FQNNGV. The CDR3 reads CASSPRTGGTGELFF. Written as DNA, the CDR3 is TGTGCCAGCAGCCCCCGGACAGGGGGCACCGGGGAGCTGTTTTTT.

J is TRBJ1-5 and V is TRBV5-6, with TRBD1 as a possible D gene (6 bases). The V and J ends lost 1 base and 3 bases respectively, with 14 bases between them. Germline V gives CDR1 SGHDT, CDR2 YYEEEE. CDR3 length equals 16 residues. The CDR3 nucleotides read TGTGCCAGCAGCTTGTTTGCAGGGGTGAACAATCAGCCCCAGCATTTT. It encodes CASSLFAGVNNQPQHF.

This chain links TRBV7-9 with TRBJ2-5; TRBD2 is a possible D gene (6 bases). The better agreement between TRBJ2-7 and the DNA end casts doubt on the J call. The CDR3 extends over 13 amino acids. CDR1 and CDR2 (germline): SEHNR, FQNEAQ (reference sequence). The CDR3 bases are TGTGCCAGCAGCTTAGTCGGGGGACCCGAGCAGTACTTC. Encoded protein: CASSLVGGPEQYF.

V gene TRBV2 combines with J gene TRBJ1-5; the match to TRBD1 covers 7 bases. The CDR3 consists of 16 residues. V dropped 5 bases and J dropped 1; count of bases not matched to a gene: 8. Germline values: CDR1 SNHLY, CDR2 FYNNEI. DNA of the CDR3: TGTGCCAGCAGTTATATACAGGGGAAGAGCAATCAGCCCCAGCATTTT. Its translation: CASSYIQGKSNQPQHF. The full variable domain, rest sourced from reference TRBV2 and TRBJ1-5, is EPEVTQTPSHQVTQMGQEVILRCVPISNHLYFYWYRQILGQKVEFLVSFYNNEISEKSEIFDDQFSVERPDGSNFTLKIRSTKLEDSAMYFCASSYIQGKSNQPQHFGDGTRLSIL.

This sequence joins TRBV27 and TRBJ2-7; 8 bases match TRBD1. This CDR3 has 14 amino acids. The junction had 3 bases not matched to a gene; V was cut back by 1 base and J by 4 bases. From germline, CDR1 is MNHEY and CDR2 SMNVEV (reference sequence). This chain's CDR3 is CASSLFGQGYEQYF. For the CDR3, the DNA is TGTGCCAGCAGTTTATTTGGACAGGGATACGAGCAGTACTTC.

This clone was detected only once. The chain is built from TRBV5-1 and TRBJ2-1, with 9 positions matching TRBD2. This CDR3 is 17 amino acids long. The germline gives CDR1 SGHRS, CDR2 YFSETQ. With 1 base clipped from V and 9 bases from J, the junction kept 14 bases outside the gene matches. The CDR3 reads CASSLQVSGSTMGEQFF. In DNA form, the CDR3 reads TGCGCCAGCAGCTTGCAAGTTAGCGGGAGTACTATGGGTGAGCAGTTCTTC.

The genes are TRBV7-8 and TRBJ1-6, with 8 positions matching TRBD1. V was pared by 4 bases and J by 10 bases, with 15 bases of the junction left unmatched. The CDR3 consists of 17 residues. The V gene's germline CDR1 is SGHVS and CDR2 FQNEAQ. The CDR3 sequence: CASSSYRDRTTVSPLHF. The CDR3 region has the DNA TGTGCCAGCAGCTCCTACCGGGACAGGACTACCGTGTCACCCCTCCACTTT.

CDR3 in amino acids: CASSDTSGSTGELFF. CDR3 in DNA: TGTGCCAGCAGTGACACTAGCGGGAGCACCGGGGAGCTGTTTTTT. This chain connects TRBV6-6 to TRBJ2-2, with 11 bases matching TRBD2. V gave up 5 bases and J gave up 4 bases; unmatched junction bases: 3. Germline V gene data show CDR1 as MNHNY and CDR2 as SVGAGI (reference sequence). The CDR3 consists of 15 residues.